A single sample is the source of the 21 T cell receptor beta chains below, sequenced in a study of blood T cells in healthy people across ages. PCR was performed a second time for roughly 7 to 12 cycles using a sample-barcoded 5' primer and a J-beta primer mix. Via MiXCR, TCRdb re-called the 5' RACE reads, giving one row per CDR3 protein. The sample consists of roughly 1.7 million distinct CDR3 sequences, around 36% of them appearing once. The material sequenced was blood. The receptors were gathered from a woman under 40 in good health.

This rearrangement joins TRBV28 to TRBJ1-2; D uncertain. The V gene lost 6 bases and the J gene lost 4 bases, with 18 bases spanning the gap. The CDR3 covers 15 residues. Germline values: CDR1 MDHEN, CDR2 SYDVKM. CDR3 protein: CASSISSAPSYGYTF. The DNA for the CDR3 is TGTGCCAGCAGCATTAGTTCCGCTCCGTCCTATGGCTACACCTTC.

The rearrangement joins TRBV29-1 to TRBJ2-3; 8 nucleotides agree with TRBD1. CDR3 length equals 14 residues. Germline V gene sequence: CDR1 SQVTM, CDR2 ANQGSEA. J gave up 2 bases and V 7 bases, and 8 bases lay outside the gene matches. In nucleotides, the CDR3 is TGCAGCGATGAGGGGACAGGAACCACAGATACGCAGTATTTT. Amino acids: CSDEGTGTTDTQYF.

This clonotype has a handful of counts. The V and J genes are TRBV10-3 and TRBJ2-7; the D gene is possibly TRBD2 (6 bases). CDR3 length equals 15 residues. Trimming left V 0 bases short and J 3 bases short, with 12 bases between. From germline, CDR1 is ENHRY and CDR2 SYGVKD. CDR3 sequence (DNA): TGTGCCATCAGTGAGTCTACCGCGGACTACTACGAGCAGTACTTC. Protein sequence: CAISESTADYYEQYF.

The chain joins TRBV20-1 to TRBJ1-1; TRBD1 agrees at 7 bases. V was clipped by 5 bases and J by 2 bases; unmatched bases: 5. The CDR3 totals 13 residues. The germline V gene has CDR1 DFQATT and CDR2 SNEGSKA (reference sequence). Here the CDR3 DNA reads TGCAGTGCTGGTGACAGGGTTAACACTGAAGCTTTCTTT. It translates to CSAGDRVNTEAFF.

The chain has TRBV5-1 and TRBJ2-7; TRBD2 agrees at 8 bases. This CDR3 has 16 amino acids. The V and J ends lost 4 bases and 1 base, in that order; junction bases with no gene match: 10. Per germline, CDR1 SGHRS and CDR2 YFSETQ. DNA of the CDR3: TGCGCCAGCAGCATACATAGCGGGACCATTTCCTACGAGCAGTACTTC. Its protein product is CASSIHSGTISYEQYF.

This clonotype was counted once. This sequence joins TRBV6-5 and TRBJ2-3, with a tentative D call TRBD1 (6 bases). From germline, CDR1 is MNHEY and CDR2 SVGAGI. Deletions cut 8 bases from V and 8 bases from J, with 20 bases between. This CDR3 contains 14 residues. The chain's CDR3 is CASQQGRTVGTQYF. CDR3 in DNA: TGTGCCAGCCAACAGGGACGTACGGTCGGTACGCAGTATTTT.

The CDR3 spells CASSPLIDEGASYEQYF. As DNA, the CDR3 is TGCGCCAGCAGCCCCCTCATAGATGAGGGGGCTTCCTACGAGCAGTACTTC. The chain uses TRBV5-1 and TRBJ2-7; TRBD1 agrees at 7 bases. This CDR3 has 17 residues. V trimming: 4 bases; J trimming: 1 base; junction bases outside the gene matches: 14. Germline loops: CDR1 SGHRS, CDR2 YFSETQ.

This clonotype occurred a few times. The V gene is TRBV20-1, the J gene TRBJ1-2; the D gene is possibly TRBD1 (5 bases). The germline V gene encodes CDR1 DFQATT and CDR2 SNEGSKA (reference sequence). CDR3 length equals 13 residues. Trimming stripped 1 base from V and 3 bases from J, with 9 bases between. CDR3 in DNA: TGCAGTGCTAGAGGGGGCCTTGACTATGGCTACACCTTC. Protein: CSARGGLDYGYTF.

This sequence joins TRBV27 and TRBJ1-5; 7 bases fit TRBD1. V was clipped by 8 bases and J by 7 bases; unmatched bases: 11. The CDR3 length is 14 residues. Germline CDR1 reads MNHEY; CDR2 reads SMNVEV (reference sequence). CDR3 amino acids: CASRTHRGGQPQHF. Here the CDR3 DNA reads TGTGCCAGCCGAACCCACCGAGGGGGCCAGCCCCAGCATTTT.

V is TRBV9 and J is TRBJ2-1; 10 bases agree with TRBD2. CDR1 and CDR2 (germline): SGDLS, YYNGEE. This CDR3 has 17 amino acids. The J segment lost 6 bases and the V segment lost 3 bases, leaving 12 bases of the junction unmatched. This chain's CDR3 is CASSAIAGGYPCNEQFF. The CDR3 DNA sequence: TGTGCCAGCAGCGCCATAGCGGGAGGATACCCCTGCAATGAGCAGTTCTTC.

This clonotype occurred many times. CDR3 coding DNA: TGCAGTGCTGGGTCCGGGACAGGGGACGATGGCTACACCTTC. As protein: CSAGSGTGDDGYTF. The chain employs TRBV20-1 and TRBJ1-2; 10 bases agree with TRBD1. Germline lookup yields CDR1 DFQATT and CDR2 SNEGSKA (reference sequence). V shed 5 bases and J 6 bases; nucleotides not matched to a gene: 9. This CDR3 is 14 amino acids long.

This clonotype was counted only a few times. The rearrangement links TRBV5-1 to TRBJ2-7; 7 bases match TRBD1. Germline CDR1 is SGHRS and CDR2 is YFSETQ. V was clipped by 1 base and J by 0 bases; unmatched bases: 4. The CDR3 extends over 15 amino acids. The CDR3 region is CASSLKQGSSYEQYF. In nucleotides, the CDR3 is TGCGCCAGCAGCTTGAAACAGGGGAGCTCCTACGAGCAGTACTTC.

The DNA of the CDR3 is TGTGCCAGTCGAACAGCTGAGGGGTACGAGCAGTACTTC. This gives the protein CASRTAEGYEQYF. The chain employs TRBV19 and TRBJ2-4; D may match TRBD1 or TRBD2 (5 bases each). The J call may be wrong; the DNA end is better matched by TRBJ2-7. The CDR3 runs to 13 residues. Germline values: CDR1 LNHDA, CDR2 SQIVND (reference sequence).

V is TRBV6-2 or TRBV6-3 and J is TRBJ2-5; 11 positions match TRBD2. This CDR3 is built from 14 residues. V shed 8 bases, J shed 4 bases, and the junction held 6 bases outside the gene matches. Germline assignment: CDR1 MNHEY and CDR2 SVGEGT. The CDR3, as DNA: TGTGCCAGCGGACCCCTAGCGGGGGGAGAGACCCAGTACTTC. It yields the protein CASGPLAGGETQYF.

On this clonotype: The junction and the germline gene differ at one end; a read error may be behind it. The chain has TRBV7-3 and TRBJ2-6; 8 nucleotides agree with TRBD1. The V gene's germline CDR1 is SGHTA and CDR2 FQGTGA. This CDR3 has 17 residues. The CDR3: CASSLTPLDREANVLTF. The DNA of the CDR3 is TGTGCCAGCAGCCTAACCCCTCTGGACAGGGAGGCCAACGTCCTGACTTTC.

The chain couples TRBV25-1 to TRBJ2-3, with 8 bases fitting TRBD2. The J segment lost 6 bases and the V segment lost 3 bases, leaving 8 bases of the junction unmatched. Per the germline V gene, CDR1 is MGHDK and CDR2 is SYGVNS. The CDR3 sequence is 15 residues long. CDR3 residues: CASSERSGRGDTQYF. CDR3 DNA sequence: TGTGCCAGCAGTGAGAGGAGCGGGAGAGGTGATACGCAGTATTTT. Looking up the rest from reference TRBV25-1 and TRBJ2-3 gives the full variable domain: EADIYQTPRYLVIGTGKKITLECSQTMGHDKMYWYQQDPGMELHLIHYSYGVNSTEKGDLSSESTVSRIRTEHFPLTLESARPSHTSQYLCASSERSGRGDTQYFGPGTRLTVL.

The chain links TRBV7-9 to TRBJ2-7; D is unclear. CDR3 length: 13 amino acids. CDR1 and CDR2 (germline): SEHNR, FQNEAQ (reference sequence). Trimming took 5 bases from V and 3 from J, leaving 11 bases between them. CDR3: CASSPDTLYEQYF. CDR3 nucleotide sequence: TGTGCCAGCAGCCCCGACACTCTCTACGAGCAGTACTTC.

The V call is TRBV18, the J call TRBJ2-3; 8 bases align to TRBD1. Germline CDR1 and CDR2: KGHSH and LQKENI. The CDR3 length is 18 residues. V shed 4 bases, J shed 2 bases, and the junction held 14 bases outside the gene matches. The CDR3 protein is CASSHSRFMTGDTDTQYF. CDR3 nucleotide sequence: TGTGCCAGCTCACACAGCCGATTTATGACAGGGGACACAGATACGCAGTATTTT.

The chain has TRBV4-1 and TRBJ1-1; no definite D call. CDR1 and CDR2 from the germline V gene are MGHRA and YSYEKL. This CDR3 is built from 15 residues. V lost 0 bases, J lost 7 bases, and 15 bases lay in between. CDR3 in DNA: TGCGCCAGCAGCCAAGAGCCCGGGATGGGCCATGAAGCTTTCTTT. This translates into CASSQEPGMGHEAFF.

The CDR3 here is CASSFFGDQPQHF. CDR3 bases: TGTGCCAGCAGTTTTTTTGGGGATCAGCCCCAGCATTTT. The gene calls are TRBV28 and TRBJ1-5; unclear D gene. The CDR3 is made up of 13 amino acids. The V end lost 3 bases, the J end lost 5 bases, and 8 bases lay between the germline ends. Germline CDR1 is MDHEN and CDR2 is SYDVKM. The full variable domain, its missing parts supplied by reference TRBV28 and TRBJ1-5, is DVKVTQSSRYLVKRTGEKVFLECVQDMDHENMFWYRQDPGLGLRLIYFSYDVKMKEKGDIPEGYSVSREKKERFSLILESASTNQTSMYLCASSFFGDQPQHFGDGTRLSIL.

Comment on this clonotype: It may be a read error: a sequence one base away is much more abundant. The chain has TRBV6-1 and TRBJ2-1; possible D gene TRBD2, 6 bases. Germline loops: CDR1 MNHNS, CDR2 SASEGT. The length of the CDR3 is 18 residues. The CDR3 loop is CASSEVGLPLSSYNEQCF. The DNA of the CDR3 is TGTGCCAGCAGTGAAGTAGGACTACCCTTGAGCTCCTACAATGAGCAGTGCTTC.